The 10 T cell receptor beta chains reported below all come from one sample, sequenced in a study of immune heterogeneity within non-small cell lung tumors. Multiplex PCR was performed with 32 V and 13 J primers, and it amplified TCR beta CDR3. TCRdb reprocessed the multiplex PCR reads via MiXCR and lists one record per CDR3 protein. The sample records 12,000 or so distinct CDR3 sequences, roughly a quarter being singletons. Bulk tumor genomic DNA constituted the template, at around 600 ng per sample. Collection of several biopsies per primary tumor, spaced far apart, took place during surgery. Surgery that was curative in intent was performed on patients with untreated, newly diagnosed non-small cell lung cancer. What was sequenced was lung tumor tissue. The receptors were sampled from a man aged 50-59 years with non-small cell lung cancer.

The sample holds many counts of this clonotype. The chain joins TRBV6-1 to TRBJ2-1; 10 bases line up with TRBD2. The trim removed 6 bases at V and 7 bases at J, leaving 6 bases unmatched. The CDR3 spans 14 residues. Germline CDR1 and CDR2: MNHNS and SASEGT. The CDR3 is CASRGSGGNNEQFF. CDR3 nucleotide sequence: TGTGCCAGCAGGGGTAGCGGGGGGAATAATGAGCAGTTCTTC.

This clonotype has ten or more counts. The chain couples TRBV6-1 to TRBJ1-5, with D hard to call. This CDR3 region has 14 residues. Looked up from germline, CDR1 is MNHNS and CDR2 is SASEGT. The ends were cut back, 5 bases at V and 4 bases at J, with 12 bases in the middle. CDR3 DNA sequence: TGTGCCAGCAGTTACCACAACACGAATCAGCCCCAGCATTTT. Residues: CASSYHNTNQPQHF.

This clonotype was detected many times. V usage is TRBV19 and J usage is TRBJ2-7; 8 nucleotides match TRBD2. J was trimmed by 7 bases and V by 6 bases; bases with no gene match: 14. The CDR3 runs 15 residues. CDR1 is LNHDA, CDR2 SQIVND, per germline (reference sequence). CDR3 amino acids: CASRVKAGAPGEQYF. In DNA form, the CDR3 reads TGTGCCAGTAGAGTGAAAGCGGGAGCTCCGGGTGAGCAGTACTTC.

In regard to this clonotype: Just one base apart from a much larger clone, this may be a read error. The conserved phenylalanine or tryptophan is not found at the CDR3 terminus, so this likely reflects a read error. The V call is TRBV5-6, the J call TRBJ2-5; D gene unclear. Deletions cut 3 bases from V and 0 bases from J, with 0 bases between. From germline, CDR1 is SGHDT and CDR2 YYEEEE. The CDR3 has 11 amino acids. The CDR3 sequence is CASSYQETQYL. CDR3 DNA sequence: TGTGCCAGCAGCTACCAAGAGACCCAGTACCTC.

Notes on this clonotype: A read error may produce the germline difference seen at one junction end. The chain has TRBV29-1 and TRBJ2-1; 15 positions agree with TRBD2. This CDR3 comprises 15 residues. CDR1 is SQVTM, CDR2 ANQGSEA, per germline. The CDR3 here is CGVDRGLAGGSEQFF. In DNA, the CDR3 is TGCGGCGTTGATCGGGGACTAGCGGGAGGAAGTGAGCAGTTCTTC.

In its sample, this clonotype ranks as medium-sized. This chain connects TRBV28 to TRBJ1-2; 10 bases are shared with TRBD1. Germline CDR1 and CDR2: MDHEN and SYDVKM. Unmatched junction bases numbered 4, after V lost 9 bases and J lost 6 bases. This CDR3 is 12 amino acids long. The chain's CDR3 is CASTGTGDGYTF. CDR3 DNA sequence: TGTGCCAGTACCGGGACAGGGGATGGCTACACCTTC.

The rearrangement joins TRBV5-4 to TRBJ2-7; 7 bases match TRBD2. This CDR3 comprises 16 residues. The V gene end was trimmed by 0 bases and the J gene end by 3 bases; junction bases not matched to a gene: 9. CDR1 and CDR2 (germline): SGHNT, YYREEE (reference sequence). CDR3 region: CASSLGTSVTRYEQYF. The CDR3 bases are TGTGCCAGCAGCTTGGGAACTAGCGTTACCCGCTACGAGCAGTACTTC.

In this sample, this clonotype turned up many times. The chain's CDR3 is CSTLGQTNYGYTF. DNA for the CDR3: TGCAGCACCCTGGGACAGACTAACTATGGCTACACCTTC. The chain recombines TRBV29-1 with TRBJ1-2; 7 nucleotides line up with TRBD1. This CDR3 region has 13 residues. Trimming took 8 bases from V and 0 from J; bases not matched to a gene: 6. Germline V CDR1 and CDR2: SQVTM, ANQGSEA. Supplemented by reference TRBV29-1 and TRBJ1-2, the full variable domain reads SAVISQKPSRDICQRGTSLTIQCQVDSQVTMMFWYRQQPGQSLTLIATANQGSEATYESGFVIDKFPISRPNLTFSTLTVSNMSPEDSSIYLCSTLGQTNYGYTFGSGTRLTVV.

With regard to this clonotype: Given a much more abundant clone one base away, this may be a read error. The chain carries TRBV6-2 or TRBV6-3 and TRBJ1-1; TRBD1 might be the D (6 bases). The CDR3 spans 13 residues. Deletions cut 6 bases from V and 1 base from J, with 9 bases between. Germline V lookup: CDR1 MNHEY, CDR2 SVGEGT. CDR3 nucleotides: TGTGCCAGCAGGGGGGCGGCGAACACTGAAGCTTTCTTT. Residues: CASRGAANTEAFF.

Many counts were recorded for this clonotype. The CDR3 DNA reads as TGTGCCAGCAGTGACACTAGCGGGAGCTCCAATGAGCAGTTCTTC. As protein: CASSDTSGSSNEQFF. J is TRBJ2-1 and V is TRBV6-4; 11 nucleotides agree with TRBD2. V gave up 2 bases and J gave up 6 bases; unmatched junction bases: 3. CDR3 length equals 15 residues. Germline V CDR1 and CDR2: MRHNA, SNTAGT.